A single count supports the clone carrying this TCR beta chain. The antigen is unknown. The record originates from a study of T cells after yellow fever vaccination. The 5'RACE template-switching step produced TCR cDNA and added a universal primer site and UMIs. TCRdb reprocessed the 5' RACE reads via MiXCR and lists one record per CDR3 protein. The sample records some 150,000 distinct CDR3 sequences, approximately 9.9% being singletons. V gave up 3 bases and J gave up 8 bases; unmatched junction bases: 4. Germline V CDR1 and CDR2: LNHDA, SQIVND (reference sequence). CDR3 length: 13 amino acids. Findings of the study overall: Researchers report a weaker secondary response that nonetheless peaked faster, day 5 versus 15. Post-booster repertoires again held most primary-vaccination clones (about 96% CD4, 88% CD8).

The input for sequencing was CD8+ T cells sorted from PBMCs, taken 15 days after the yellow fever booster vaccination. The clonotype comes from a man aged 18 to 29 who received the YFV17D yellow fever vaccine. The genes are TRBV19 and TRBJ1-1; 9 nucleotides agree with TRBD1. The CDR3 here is CASSIPGQGEAFF. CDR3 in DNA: TGTGCCAGTAGTATTCCGGGACAGGGAGAAGCTTTCTTT.